The source of this TCR beta chain is a study of CD8+ T cells in alopecia areata. Study-wide findings and caveats: Among patients, TCR sharing was less clear than in mice, a difference possibly due in part to HLA diversity in the patient population.

This clone was detected only a few times. Its specificity is not known. Germline V gene sequence: CDR1 SEHNR, CDR2 FQNEAQ (reference sequence). The CDR3 covers 16 residues. J lost 4 bases, V lost 0 bases, and 6 bases had no gene match. Separation by sorting yielded CD4+ and CD8+ T cells from PBMCs. RNA was extracted and reverse transcribed into cDNA as the sequencing template. TCRdb's copy holds only in-frame clones and misses some; the assay was immunoSEQ multiplex PCR. Of some 110,000 clones listed, 30% to 40% were seen once; the top ten hold 3% to 3.5%. The J gene is TRBJ2-1, the V gene TRBV7-9, with 7 bases identical to TRBD1. Sequenced: CD4+ T cells sorted from blood. The clonotype comes from a human donor with alopecia areata. CDR3 residues: CASSLARTGGYNEQFF. The CDR3 region has the DNA TGTGCCAGCAGCTTAGCGCGGACAGGAGGATACAATGAGCAGTTCTTC.